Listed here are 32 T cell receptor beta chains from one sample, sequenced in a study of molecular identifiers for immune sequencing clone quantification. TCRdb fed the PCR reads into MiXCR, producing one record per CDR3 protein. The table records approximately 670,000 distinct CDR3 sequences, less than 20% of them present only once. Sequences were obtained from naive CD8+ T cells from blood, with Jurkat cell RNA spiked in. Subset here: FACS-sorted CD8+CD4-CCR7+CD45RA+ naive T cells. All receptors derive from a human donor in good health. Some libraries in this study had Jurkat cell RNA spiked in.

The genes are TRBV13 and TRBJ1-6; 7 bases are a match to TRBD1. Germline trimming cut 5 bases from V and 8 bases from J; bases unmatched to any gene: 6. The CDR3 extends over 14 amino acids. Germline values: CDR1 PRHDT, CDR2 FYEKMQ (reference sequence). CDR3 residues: CASSDDRADSPLHF. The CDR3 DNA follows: TGTGCCAGCAGCGACGACAGGGCAGATTCACCCCTCCACTTT.

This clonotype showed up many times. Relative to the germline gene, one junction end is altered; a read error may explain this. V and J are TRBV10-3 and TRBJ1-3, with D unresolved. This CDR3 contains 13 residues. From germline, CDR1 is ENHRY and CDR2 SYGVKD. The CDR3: CAISEISGHTIYF. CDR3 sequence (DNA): TGTGCCATCAGTGAGATATCTGGACACACCATATATTTT.

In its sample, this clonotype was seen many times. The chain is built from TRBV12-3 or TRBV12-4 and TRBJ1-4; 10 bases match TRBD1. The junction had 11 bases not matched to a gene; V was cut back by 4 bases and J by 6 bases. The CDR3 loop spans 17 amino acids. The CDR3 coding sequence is TGTGCCAGCAGTTACGCCGGGACAGGGGCCCCCGATGAAAAACTGTTTTTT. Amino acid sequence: CASSYAGTGAPDEKLFF.

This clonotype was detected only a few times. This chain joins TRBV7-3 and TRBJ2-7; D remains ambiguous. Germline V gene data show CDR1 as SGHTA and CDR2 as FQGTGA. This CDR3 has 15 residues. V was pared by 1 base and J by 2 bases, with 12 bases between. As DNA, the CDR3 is TGTGCCAGCAGCTTAAGCCCCTCGCCGGCCTACGAGCAGTACTTC. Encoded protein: CASSLSPSPAYEQYF.

The CDR3 sequence: CASREGTAYEQYF. CDR3 nucleotide sequence: TGTGCCAGCAGGGAGGGGACAGCCTACGAGCAGTACTTC. The genes are TRBV27 and TRBJ2-7; TRBD1 might be the D (7 bases). With 6 bases removed from V and 2 bases from J, the gap between germline ends came to 11 bases. This CDR3 has 13 residues. CDR1 and CDR2 (germline): MNHEY, SMNVEV (reference sequence).

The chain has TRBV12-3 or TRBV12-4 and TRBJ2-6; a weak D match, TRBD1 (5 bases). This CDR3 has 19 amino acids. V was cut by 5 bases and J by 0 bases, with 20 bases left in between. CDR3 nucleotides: TGTGCCAGCAGTCCGCTACAGGTGAGAGCCGTCTCTGGGGCCAACGTCCTGACTTTC. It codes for CASSPLQVRAVSGANVLTF.

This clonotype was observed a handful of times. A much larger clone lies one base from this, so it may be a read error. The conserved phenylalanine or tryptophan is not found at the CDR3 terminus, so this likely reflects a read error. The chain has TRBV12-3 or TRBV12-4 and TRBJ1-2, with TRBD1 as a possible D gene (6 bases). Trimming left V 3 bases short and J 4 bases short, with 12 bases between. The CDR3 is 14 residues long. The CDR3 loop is CASSFGGGGYGYTS. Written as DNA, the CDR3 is TGTGCCAGCAGTTTTGGAGGGGGGGGCTATGGCTACACCTCC.

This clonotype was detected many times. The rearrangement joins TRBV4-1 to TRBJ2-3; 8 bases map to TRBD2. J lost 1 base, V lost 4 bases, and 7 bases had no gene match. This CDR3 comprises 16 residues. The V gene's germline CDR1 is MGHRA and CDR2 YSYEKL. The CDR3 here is CASSLERGPGTDTQYF. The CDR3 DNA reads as TGCGCCAGCAGCCTCGAGCGGGGGCCGGGCACAGATACGCAGTATTTT.

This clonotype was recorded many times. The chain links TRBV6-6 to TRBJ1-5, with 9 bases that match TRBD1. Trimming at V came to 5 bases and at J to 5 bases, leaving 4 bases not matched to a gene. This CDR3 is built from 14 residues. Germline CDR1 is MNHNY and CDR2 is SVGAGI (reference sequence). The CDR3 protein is CASSIRQGDQPQHF. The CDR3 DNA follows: TGTGCCAGCAGTATTCGACAGGGGGATCAGCCCCAGCATTTT.

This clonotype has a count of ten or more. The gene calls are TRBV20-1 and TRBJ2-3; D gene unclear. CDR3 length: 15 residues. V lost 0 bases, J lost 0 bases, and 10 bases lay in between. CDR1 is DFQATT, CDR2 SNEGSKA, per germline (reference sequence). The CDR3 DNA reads TGCAGTGCTAGAGATGGAGCGTACAGCACAGATACGCAGTATTTT. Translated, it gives CSARDGAYSTDTQYF.

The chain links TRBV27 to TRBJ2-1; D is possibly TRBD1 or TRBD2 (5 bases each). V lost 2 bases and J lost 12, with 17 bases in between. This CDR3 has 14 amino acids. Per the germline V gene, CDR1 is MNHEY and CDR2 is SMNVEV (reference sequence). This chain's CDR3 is CASSLALRGGWQFF. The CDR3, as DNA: TGTGCCAGCAGTTTAGCCCTTCGTGGGGGATGGCAGTTCTTC.

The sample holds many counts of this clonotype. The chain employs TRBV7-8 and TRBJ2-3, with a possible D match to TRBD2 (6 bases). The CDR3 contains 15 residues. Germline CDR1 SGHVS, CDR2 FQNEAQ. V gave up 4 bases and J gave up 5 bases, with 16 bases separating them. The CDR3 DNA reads TGTGCCAGCAGCTCCTCTAGAGCGCGGGAAGATACGCAGTATTTT. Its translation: CASSSSRAREDTQYF. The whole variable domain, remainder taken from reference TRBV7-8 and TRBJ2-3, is GAGVSQSPRYKVAKRGQDVALRCDPISGHVSLFWYQQALGQGPEFLTYFQNEAQLDKSGLPSDRFFAERPEGSVSTLKIQRTQQEDSAVYLCASSSSRAREDTQYFGPGTRLTVL.

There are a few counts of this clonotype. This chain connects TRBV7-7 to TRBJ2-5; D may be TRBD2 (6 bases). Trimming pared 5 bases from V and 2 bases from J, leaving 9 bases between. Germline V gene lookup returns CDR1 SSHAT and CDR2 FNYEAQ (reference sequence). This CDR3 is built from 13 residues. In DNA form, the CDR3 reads TGTGCCAGCAGCCCTCGGGAGCAAGAGACCCAGTACTTC. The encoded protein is CASSPREQETQYF. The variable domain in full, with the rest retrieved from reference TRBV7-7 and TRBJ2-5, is GAGVSQSPRYKVTKRGQDVTLRCDPISSHATLYWYQQALGQGPEFLTYFNYEAQPDKSGLPSDRFSAERPEGSISTLTIQRTEQRDSAMYRCASSPREQETQYFGPGTRLLVL.

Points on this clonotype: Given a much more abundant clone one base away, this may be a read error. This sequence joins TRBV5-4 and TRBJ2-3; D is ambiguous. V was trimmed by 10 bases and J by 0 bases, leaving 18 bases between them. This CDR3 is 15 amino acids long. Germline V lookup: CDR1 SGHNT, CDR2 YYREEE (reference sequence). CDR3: CALRWSRSSTDTQYF. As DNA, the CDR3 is TGTGCCCTCCGCTGGTCGCGGTCCAGCACAGATACGCAGTATTTT.

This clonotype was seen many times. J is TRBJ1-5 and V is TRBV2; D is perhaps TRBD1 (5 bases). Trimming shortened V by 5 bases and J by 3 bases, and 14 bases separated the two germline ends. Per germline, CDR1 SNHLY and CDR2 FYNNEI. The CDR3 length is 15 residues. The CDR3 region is CASSQGVQNNQPQHF. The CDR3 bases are TGTGCCAGCAGTCAAGGGGTACAGAACAATCAGCCCCAGCATTTT.

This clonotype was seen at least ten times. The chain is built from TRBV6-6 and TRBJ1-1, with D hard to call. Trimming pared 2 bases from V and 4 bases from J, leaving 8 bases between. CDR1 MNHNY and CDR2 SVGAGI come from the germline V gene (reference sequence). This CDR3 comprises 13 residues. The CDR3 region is CASSYALGTEAFF. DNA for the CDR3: TGTGCCAGCAGTTACGCTCTGGGCACTGAAGCTTTCTTT.

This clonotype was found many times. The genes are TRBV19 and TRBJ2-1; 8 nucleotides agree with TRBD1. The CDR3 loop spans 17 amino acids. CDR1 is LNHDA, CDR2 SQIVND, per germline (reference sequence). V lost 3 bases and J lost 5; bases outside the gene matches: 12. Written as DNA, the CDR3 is TGTGCCAGTAGTATCGTGCCCGGCGGACAGGGAGACAATGAGCAGTTCTTC. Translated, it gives CASSIVPGGQGDNEQFF.

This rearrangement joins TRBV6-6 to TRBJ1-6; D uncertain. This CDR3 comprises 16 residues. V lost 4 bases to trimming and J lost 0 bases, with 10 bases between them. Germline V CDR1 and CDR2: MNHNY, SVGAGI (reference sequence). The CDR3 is CASSSGPHSYNSPLHF. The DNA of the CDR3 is TGTGCCAGCAGTTCCGGGCCACACTCCTATAATTCACCCCTCCACTTT.

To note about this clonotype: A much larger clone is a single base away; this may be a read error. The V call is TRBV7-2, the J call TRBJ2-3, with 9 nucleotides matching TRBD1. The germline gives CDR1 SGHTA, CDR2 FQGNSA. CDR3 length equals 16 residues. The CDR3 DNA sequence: TGTGCCAGCAGGGACCGGGACAGGGATAGTACAGATGCGCAGTATTTT. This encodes CASRDRDRDSTDAQYF.

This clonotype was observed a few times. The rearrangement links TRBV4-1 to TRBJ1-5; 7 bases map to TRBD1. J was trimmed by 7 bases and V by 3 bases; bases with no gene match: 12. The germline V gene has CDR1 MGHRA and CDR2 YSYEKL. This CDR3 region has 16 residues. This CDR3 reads CASSHEDRALGQPQHF. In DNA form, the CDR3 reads TGCGCCAGCAGCCACGAAGACAGGGCCCTGGGGCAGCCCCAGCATTTT.

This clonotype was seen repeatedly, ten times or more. The CDR3 region has the DNA TGTGCCAGCAGCTTGGAGGGTTTAATGGATACGCAGTATTTT. Protein product: CASSLEGLMDTQYF. The chain joins TRBV5-6 to TRBJ2-3; D gene unclear. Germline values: CDR1 SGHDT, CDR2 YYEEEE. CDR3 size: 14 residues. V was trimmed by 0 bases and J by 6 bases, leaving 11 bases between them.

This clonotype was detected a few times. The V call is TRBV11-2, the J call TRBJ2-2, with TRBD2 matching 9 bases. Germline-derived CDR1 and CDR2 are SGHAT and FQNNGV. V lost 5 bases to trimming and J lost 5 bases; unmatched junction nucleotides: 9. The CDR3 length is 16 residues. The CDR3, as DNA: TGTGCCAGCAGCCCCATGGGGCTAGCGGGAACCGGGGAGCTGTTTTTT. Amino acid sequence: CASSPMGLAGTGELFF.

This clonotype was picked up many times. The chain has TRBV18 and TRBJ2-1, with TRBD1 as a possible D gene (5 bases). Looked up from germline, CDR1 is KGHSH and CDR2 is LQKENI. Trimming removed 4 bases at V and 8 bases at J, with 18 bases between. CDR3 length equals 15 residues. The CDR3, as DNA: TGTGCCAGCTCACTCCCGGTGTTAGGGGCGGATGAGCAGTTCTTC. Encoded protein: CASSLPVLGADEQFF.

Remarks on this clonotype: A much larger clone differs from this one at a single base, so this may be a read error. The CDR3 is CASPPLGGGTYNEQFF. CDR3 nucleotides: TGTGCCAGCCCCCCTCTTGGTGGGGGGACCTACAATGAGCAGTTCTTC. This chain connects TRBV11-2 to TRBJ2-1; D may be TRBD2 (6 bases). V was shortened by 8 bases and J by 2 bases, with 19 bases between the two germline ends. This CDR3 spans 16 amino acids. Germline lookup yields CDR1 SGHAT and CDR2 FQNNGV. The complete variable domain, with remaining parts taken from reference TRBV11-2 and TRBJ2-1, reads EAGVAQSPRYKIIEKRQSVAFWCNPISGHATLYWYQQILGQGPKLLIQFQNNGVVDDSQLPKDRFSAERLKGVDSTLKIQPAKLEDSAVYLCASPPLGGGTYNEQFFGPGTRLTVL.

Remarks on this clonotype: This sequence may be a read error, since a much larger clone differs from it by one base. CDR3 region: CASSLEQGISSVRELFF. CDR3 nucleotides: TGCGCCAGCAGCTTGGAGCAGGGGATTTCCAGCGTCAGGGAGCTGTTTTTT. The genes are TRBV5-1 and TRBJ2-2, with D perhaps matching TRBD1 (6 bases). Per germline, CDR1 SGHRS and CDR2 YFSETQ. The V end lost 0 bases, the J end lost 9 bases, and 21 bases lay between the germline ends. The CDR3 totals 17 residues.

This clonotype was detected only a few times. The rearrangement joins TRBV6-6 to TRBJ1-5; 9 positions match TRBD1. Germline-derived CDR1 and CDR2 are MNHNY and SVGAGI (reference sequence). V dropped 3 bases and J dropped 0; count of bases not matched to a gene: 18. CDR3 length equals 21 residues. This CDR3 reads CASSYSTGTGSFRDSNQPQHF. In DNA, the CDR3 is TGTGCCAGCAGTTATTCGACGGGGACAGGGTCATTCCGGGATAGCAATCAGCCCCAGCATTTT.

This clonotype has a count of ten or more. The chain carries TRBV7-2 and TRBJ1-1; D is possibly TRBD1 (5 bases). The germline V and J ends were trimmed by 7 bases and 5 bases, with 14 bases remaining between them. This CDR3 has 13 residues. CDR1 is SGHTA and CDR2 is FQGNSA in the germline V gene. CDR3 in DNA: TGTGCCAGCACCGCGTCAGGGTTTACTGAAGCTTTCTTT. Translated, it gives CASTASGFTEAFF.

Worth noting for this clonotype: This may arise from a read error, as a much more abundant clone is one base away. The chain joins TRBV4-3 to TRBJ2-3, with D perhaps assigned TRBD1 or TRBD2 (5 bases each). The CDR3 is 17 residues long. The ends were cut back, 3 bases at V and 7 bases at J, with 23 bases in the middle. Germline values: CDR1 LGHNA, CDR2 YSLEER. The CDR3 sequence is CASSQFPPGAEPNTQYF. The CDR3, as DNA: TGCGCCAGCAGCCAGTTCCCCCCCGGGGCAGAGCCCAATACGCAGTATTTT.

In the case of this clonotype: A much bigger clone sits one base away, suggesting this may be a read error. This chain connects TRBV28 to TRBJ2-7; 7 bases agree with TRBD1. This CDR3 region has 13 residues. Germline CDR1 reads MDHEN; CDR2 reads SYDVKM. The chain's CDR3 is CASNGQATYEQHF. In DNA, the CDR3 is TGTGCCAGCAATGGACAGGCCACCTACGAGCAGCACTTC. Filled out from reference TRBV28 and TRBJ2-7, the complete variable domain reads DVKVTQSSRYLVKRTGEKVFLECVQDMDHENMFWYRQDPGLGLRLIYFSYDVKMKEKGDIPEGYSVSREKKERFSLILESASTNQTSMYLCASNGQATYEQHFGPGTRLTVT.

CDR3 nucleotides: TGTGCCAGCAGTTACTCTCTGACAGGACTAACTGAAGCTTTCTTT. Translation: CASSYSLTGLTEAFF. The V and J genes are TRBV6-2 or TRBV6-3 and TRBJ1-1, with D perhaps TRBD1 (6 bases). CDR1 is MNHEY and CDR2 is SVGEGT in the germline V gene. This CDR3 region has 15 residues. Trimming took 0 bases from V and 5 from J, leaving 13 bases between them.

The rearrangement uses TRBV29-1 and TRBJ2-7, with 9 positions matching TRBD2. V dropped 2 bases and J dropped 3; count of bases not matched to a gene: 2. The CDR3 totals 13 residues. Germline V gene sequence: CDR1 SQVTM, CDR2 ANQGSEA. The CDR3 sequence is CSVELAGIYEQYF. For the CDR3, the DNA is TGCAGCGTTGAACTAGCGGGAATCTACGAGCAGTACTTC.

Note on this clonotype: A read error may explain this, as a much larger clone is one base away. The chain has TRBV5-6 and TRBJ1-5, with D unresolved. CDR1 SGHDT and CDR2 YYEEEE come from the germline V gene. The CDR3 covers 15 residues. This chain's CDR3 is CASSLARRSNQLQHF. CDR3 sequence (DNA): TGTGCCAGCAGCTTGGCCAGGCGGAGCAATCAGCTCCAGCATTTT.